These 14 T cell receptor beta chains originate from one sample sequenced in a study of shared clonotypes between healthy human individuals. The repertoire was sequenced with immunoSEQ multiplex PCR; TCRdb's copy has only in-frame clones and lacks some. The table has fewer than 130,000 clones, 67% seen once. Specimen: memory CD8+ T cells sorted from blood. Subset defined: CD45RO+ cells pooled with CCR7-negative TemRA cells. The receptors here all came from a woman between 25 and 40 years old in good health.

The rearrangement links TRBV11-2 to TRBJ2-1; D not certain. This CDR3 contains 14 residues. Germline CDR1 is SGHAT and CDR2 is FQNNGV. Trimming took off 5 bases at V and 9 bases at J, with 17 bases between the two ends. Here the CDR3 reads CASSQEDESAEQFF. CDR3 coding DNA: TGTGCCAGCAGCCAAGAAGACGAGTCGGCTGAGCAGTTCTTC.

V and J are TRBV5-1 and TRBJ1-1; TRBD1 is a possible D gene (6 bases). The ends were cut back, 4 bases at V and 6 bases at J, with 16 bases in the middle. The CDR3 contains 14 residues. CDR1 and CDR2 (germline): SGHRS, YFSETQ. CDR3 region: CASSPGTLLSEAFF. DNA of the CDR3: TGCGCCAGCAGCCCAGGGACATTACTGTCTGAAGCTTTCTTT.

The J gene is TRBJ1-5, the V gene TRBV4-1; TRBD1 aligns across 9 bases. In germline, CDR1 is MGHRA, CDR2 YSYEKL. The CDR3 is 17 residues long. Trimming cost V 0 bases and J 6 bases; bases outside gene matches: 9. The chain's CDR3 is CASSQDETGGGGQPQHF. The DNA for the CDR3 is TGCGCCAGCAGCCAAGACGAAACAGGGGGCGGAGGTCAGCCCCAGCATTTT.

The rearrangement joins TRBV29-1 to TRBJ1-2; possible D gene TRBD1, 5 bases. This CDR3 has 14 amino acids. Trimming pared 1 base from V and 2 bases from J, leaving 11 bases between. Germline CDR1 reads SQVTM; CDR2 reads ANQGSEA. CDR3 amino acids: CSVEGSQENYGYTF. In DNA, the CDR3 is TGCAGCGTTGAAGGGTCACAGGAAAACTATGGCTACACCTTC.

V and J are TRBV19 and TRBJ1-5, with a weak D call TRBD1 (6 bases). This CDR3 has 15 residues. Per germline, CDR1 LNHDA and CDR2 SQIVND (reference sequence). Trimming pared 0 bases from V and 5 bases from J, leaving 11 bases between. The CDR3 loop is CASSIDGDTYQPQHF. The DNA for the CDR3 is TGTGCCAGTAGTATAGATGGGGACACTTATCAGCCCCAGCATTTT.

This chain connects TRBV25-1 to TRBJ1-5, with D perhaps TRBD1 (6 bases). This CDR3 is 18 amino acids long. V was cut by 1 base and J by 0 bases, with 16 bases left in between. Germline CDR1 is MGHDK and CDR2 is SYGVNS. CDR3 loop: CASSESTLDSLSNQPQHF. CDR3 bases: TGTGCCAGCAGTGAATCCACCCTGGACAGCCTTAGCAATCAGCCCCAGCATTTT.

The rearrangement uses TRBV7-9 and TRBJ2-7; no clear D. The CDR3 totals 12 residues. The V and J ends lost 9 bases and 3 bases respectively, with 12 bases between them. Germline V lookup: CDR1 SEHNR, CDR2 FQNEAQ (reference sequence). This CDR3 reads CASSRALYEQYF. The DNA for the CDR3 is TGTGCCAGTTCACGGGCCCTCTACGAGCAGTACTTC.

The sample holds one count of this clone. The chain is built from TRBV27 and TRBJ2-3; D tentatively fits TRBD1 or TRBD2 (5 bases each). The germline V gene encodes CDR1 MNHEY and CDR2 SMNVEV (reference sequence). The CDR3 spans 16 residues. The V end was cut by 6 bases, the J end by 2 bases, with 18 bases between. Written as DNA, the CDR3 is TGTGCCAGCAGCGCTACCGTGGGGGTTCTCACAGATACGCAGTATTTT. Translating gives CASSATVGVLTDTQYF.

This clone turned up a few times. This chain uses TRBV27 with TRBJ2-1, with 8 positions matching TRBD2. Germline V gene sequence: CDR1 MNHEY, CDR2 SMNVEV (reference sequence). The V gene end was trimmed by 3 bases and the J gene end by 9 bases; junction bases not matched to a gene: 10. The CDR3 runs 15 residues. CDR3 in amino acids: CASSFMVAGSSEQFF. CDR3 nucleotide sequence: TGTGCCAGCAGTTTTATGGTAGCGGGGTCTAGTGAGCAGTTCTTC.

The CDR3: CASSLGQVRDVSNTGELFF. The CDR3 coding sequence is TGTGCCAGCAGCTTAGGCCAAGTGAGGGACGTCTCGAACACCGGGGAGCTGTTTTTT. V and J are TRBV13 and TRBJ2-2; either TRBD1 or TRBD2 may supply D (5 bases each). In germline, CDR1 is PRHDT, CDR2 FYEKMQ (reference sequence). Trimming stripped 0 bases from V and 0 bases from J, with 17 bases between. CDR3 length: 19 residues.

CDR3 nucleotides: TGTGCCAGCAGCTTAGGGCCAGCATCCCACGAGCAGTACTTC. This translates into CASSLGPASHEQYF. This chain connects TRBV11-2 to TRBJ2-7, with D hard to call. CDR3 size: 14 residues. In germline, CDR1 is SGHAT, CDR2 FQNNGV. The V end lost 1 base, the J end lost 5 bases, and 12 bases lay between the germline ends.

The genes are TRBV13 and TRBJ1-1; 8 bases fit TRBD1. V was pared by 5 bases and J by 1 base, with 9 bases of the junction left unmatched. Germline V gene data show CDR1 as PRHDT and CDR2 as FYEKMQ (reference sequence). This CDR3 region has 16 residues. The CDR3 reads CASSDTPGGWNTEAFF. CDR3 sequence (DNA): TGTGCCAGCAGCGATACCCCAGGGGGCTGGAACACTGAAGCTTTCTTT.

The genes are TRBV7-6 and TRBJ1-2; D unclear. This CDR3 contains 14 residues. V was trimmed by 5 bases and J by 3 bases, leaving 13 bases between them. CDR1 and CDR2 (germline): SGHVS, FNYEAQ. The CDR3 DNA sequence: TGTGCCAGCAGCCCGGCCGGGGAGCACTATGGCTACACCTTC. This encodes CASSPAGEHYGYTF. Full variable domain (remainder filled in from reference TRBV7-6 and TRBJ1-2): GAGVSQSPRYKVTKRGQDVALRCDPISGHVSLYWYRQALGQGPEFLTYFNYEAQQDKSGLPNDRFSAERPEGSISTLTIQRTEQRDSAMYRCASSPAGEHYGYTFGSGTRLTVV.

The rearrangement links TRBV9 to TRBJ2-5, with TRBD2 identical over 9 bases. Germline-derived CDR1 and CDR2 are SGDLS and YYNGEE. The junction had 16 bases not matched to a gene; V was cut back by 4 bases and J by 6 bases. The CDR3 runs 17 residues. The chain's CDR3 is CASSPTPVAGVGKTQYF. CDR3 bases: TGTGCCAGCAGCCCTACTCCTGTAGCGGGAGTAGGAAAGACCCAGTACTTC.